What follows are 10 T cell receptor beta chains derived from one specimen sequenced in a study of shared clonotypes between healthy human individuals. Here immunoSEQ multiplex PCR was the method, and the copy in TCRdb shows in-frame clones only, minus some. The table includes under 2,500,000 clones, approximately 94% detected once. Sequencing was performed on naive CD4+ T cells sorted from blood. This sample's subset: CD45RA+ positively selected. These receptors originate from a man younger than 35 in good health.

The chain uses TRBV9 and TRBJ1-1, with D uncertain. V was trimmed by 0 bases and J by 0 bases, leaving 6 bases between them. CDR1 SGDLS and CDR2 YYNGEE come from the germline V gene. The CDR3 has 14 amino acids. The CDR3 sequence is CASSVGSMNTEAFF. The CDR3 bases are TGTGCCAGCAGCGTAGGGAGTATGAACACTGAAGCTTTCTTT. The full variable domain, in which reference TRBV9 and TRBJ1-1 provide the parts outside the CDR3, is DSGVTQTPKHLITATGQRVTLRCSPRSGDLSVYWYQQSLDQGLQFLIQYYNGEERAKGNILERFSAQQFPDLHSELNLSSLELGDSALYFCASSVGSMNTEAFFGQGTRLTVV.

The chain links TRBV10-3 to TRBJ1-1; 9 bases fit TRBD1. Looked up from germline, CDR1 is ENHRY and CDR2 is SYGVKD. The CDR3 contains 15 residues. Germline trimming cut 0 bases from V and 6 bases from J; bases unmatched to any gene: 5. The CDR3 is CAISESRTGAPEAFF. Written as DNA, the CDR3 is TGTGCCATCAGTGAGTCTAGGACAGGGGCTCCTGAAGCTTTCTTT.

The chain uses TRBV19 and TRBJ2-5, with D possibly being TRBD1 (6 bases). Trimming took off 7 bases at V and 1 base at J, with 7 bases between the two ends. This CDR3 region has 12 residues. Looked up from germline, CDR1 is LNHDA and CDR2 is SQIVND (reference sequence). CDR3 sequence reads: CASKGVQETQYF. CDR3 nucleotide sequence: TGTGCCAGTAAGGGGGTCCAAGAGACCCAGTACTTC.

This chain uses TRBV29-1 with TRBJ2-7; weak D call: TRBD2 (6 bases). Trimming cost V 6 bases and J 0 bases, with 15 bases left between them. The CDR3 contains 14 residues. Per germline, CDR1 SQVTM and CDR2 ANQGSEA. The DNA for the CDR3 is TGCAGCGTGGGGGGAGCCGAGAGCTCCTACGAGCAGTACTTC. Its protein product is CSVGGAESSYEQYF.

As for this clone: The sample carries other DNA sequences with the same CDR3. The gene calls are TRBV29-1 and TRBJ1-2, with D unresolved. Germline V CDR1 and CDR2: SQVTM, ANQGSEA. This CDR3 spans 13 amino acids. V dropped 6 bases and J dropped 6 bases, with 17 bases sitting between them. CDR3 sequence reads: CSVETGFDNGYTF. The CDR3 DNA is TGCAGCGTAGAGACCGGGTTTGATAATGGCTACACCTTC.

The V call is TRBV9, the J call TRBJ1-6, with D maybe TRBD1 (5 bases). V lost 1 base and J 5 bases, leaving 10 bases between the germline ends. CDR3 length: 15 amino acids. Looked up from germline, CDR1 is SGDLS and CDR2 is YYNGEE. CDR3 region: CASSVQAGNNSPLHF. The CDR3 DNA reads as TGTGCCAGCAGCGTACAGGCAGGGAATAATTCACCCCTCCACTTT.

Details on this clone: Additional DNA sequences in this sample encode the identical CDR3. This rearrangement joins TRBV11-2 to TRBJ2-5, with 7 bases matching TRBD1. V dropped 5 bases and J dropped 5; count of bases not matched to a gene: 5. The CDR3 sequence is 13 residues long. Looked up from germline, CDR1 is SGHAT and CDR2 is FQNNGV. The chain's CDR3 is CASSLQGLETQYF. As DNA, the CDR3 is TGTGCCAGCAGCCTACAGGGGTTGGAGACCCAGTACTTC.

The J gene is TRBJ2-7, the V gene TRBV29-1; TRBD1 matches 8 bases. J lost 5 bases, V lost 3 bases, and 3 bases had no gene match. Germline-derived CDR1 and CDR2 are SQVTM and ANQGSEA. This CDR3 contains 12 residues. CDR3 coding DNA: TGCAGCGTTGAGCAGGGGGCGAACGAGCAGTACTTC. Translated, it gives CSVEQGANEQYF.

With regard to this clone: Other DNA sequences of this sample code for an identical CDR3. V usage is TRBV4-1 and J usage is TRBJ1-2; TRBD1 is a possible D gene (5 bases). The length of the CDR3 is 15 residues. Germline V CDR1 and CDR2: MGHRA, YSYEKL. The V end was cut by 0 bases, the J end by 3 bases, with 11 bases between. DNA for the CDR3: TGCGCCAGCAGCCAAGATCAGGGACCCTACTATGGCTACACCTTC. Translated: CASSQDQGPYYGYTF.

The chain uses TRBV5-6 and TRBJ2-7; D is ambiguous. Trimming stripped 4 bases from V and 0 bases from J, with 5 bases between. Germline V gene lookup returns CDR1 SGHDT and CDR2 YYEEEE. This CDR3 is 12 amino acids long. The CDR3 is CASSQSSYEQYF. The CDR3 DNA sequence: TGTGCCAGCAGCCAGAGCTCCTACGAGCAGTACTTC.